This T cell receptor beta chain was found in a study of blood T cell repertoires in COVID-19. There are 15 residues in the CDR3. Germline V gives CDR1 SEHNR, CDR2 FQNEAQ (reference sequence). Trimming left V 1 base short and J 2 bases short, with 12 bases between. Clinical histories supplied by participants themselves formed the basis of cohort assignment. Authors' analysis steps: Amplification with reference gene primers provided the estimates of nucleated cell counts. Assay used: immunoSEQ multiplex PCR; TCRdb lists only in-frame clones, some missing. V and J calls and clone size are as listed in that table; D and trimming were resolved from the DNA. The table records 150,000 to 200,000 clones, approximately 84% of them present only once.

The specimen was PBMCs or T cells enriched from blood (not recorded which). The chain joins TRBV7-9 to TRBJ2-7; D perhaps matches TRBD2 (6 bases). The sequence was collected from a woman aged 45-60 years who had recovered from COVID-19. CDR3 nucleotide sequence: TGTGCCAGCAGCTTAGTTGCGGGGATTGCCTACGAGCAGTACTTC. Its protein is CASSLVAGIAYEQYF.